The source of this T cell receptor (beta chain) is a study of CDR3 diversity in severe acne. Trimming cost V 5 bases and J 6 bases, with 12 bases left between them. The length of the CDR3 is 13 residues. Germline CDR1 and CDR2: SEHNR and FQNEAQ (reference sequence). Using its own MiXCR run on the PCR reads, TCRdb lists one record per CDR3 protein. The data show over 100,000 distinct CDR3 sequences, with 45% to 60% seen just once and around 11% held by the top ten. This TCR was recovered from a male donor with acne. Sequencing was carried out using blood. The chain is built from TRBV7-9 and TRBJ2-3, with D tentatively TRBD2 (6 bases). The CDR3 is CASSTTRVDTQYF. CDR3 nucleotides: TGTGCCAGCAGCACGACTAGGGTGGATACGCAGTATTTT. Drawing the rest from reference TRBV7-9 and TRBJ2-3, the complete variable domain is DTGVSQNPRHKITKRGQNVTFRCDPISEHNRLYWYRQTLGQGPEFLTYFQNEAQLEKSRLLSDRFSAERPKGSFSTLEIQRTEQGDSAMYLCASSTTRVDTQYFGPGTRLTVL.